The next 19 T cell receptor beta chains were all read from a single sample in a study of identical twins. A single record per CDR3 protein comes from TCRdb applying MiXCR to the 5' RACE reads. The data show 400,000 to 550,000 distinct CDR3 sequences, approximately 14% seen once. The sample also formed part of further work on yellow fever vaccine responses in identical twins.

The sequenced material came from CD4+ T cells sorted from blood. The receptors here all came from a woman aged 18-29 years in good health.

This chain uses TRBV20-1 with TRBJ2-2; 11 positions match TRBD2. The CDR3 has 23 residues. V lost 1 base to trimming and J lost 3 bases; unmatched junction nucleotides: 25. Germline CDR1 reads DFQATT; CDR2 reads SNEGSKA (reference sequence). The CDR3 region is CSARGVKKAGETSGRVDTGELFF. The CDR3, as DNA: TGCAGTGCTAGAGGAGTCAAAAAGGCGGGGGAAACTAGCGGGAGAGTCGACACCGGGGAGCTGTTTTTT.

This clonotype was counted at least ten times. The rearrangement links TRBV6-5 to TRBJ2-3; a possible D gene is TRBD2 (5 bases). Trimming took off 4 bases at V and 1 base at J, with 12 bases between the two ends. CDR3 length: 15 amino acids. Germline CDR1 reads MNHEY; CDR2 reads SVGAGI. The CDR3 bases are TGTGCCAGCAGTTCCCCTAGCAGCCGCACAGATACGCAGTATTTT. Amino acids: CASSSPSSRTDTQYF.

The chain links TRBV3-1 to TRBJ1-1; no definite D call. V was clipped by 3 bases and J by 4 bases, with 15 bases between them. This CDR3 comprises 15 residues. Looked up from germline, CDR1 is LGHDT and CDR2 is YNNKEL (reference sequence). The CDR3 DNA reads TGTGCCAGCAGCCAGGCGCACAGCCGGCGCACTGAAGCTTTCTTT. Translated: CASSQAHSRRTEAFF.

This clonotype was observed a few times. This chain connects TRBV7-2 to TRBJ2-1; D might be TRBD1 (5 bases). Trimming cost V 7 bases and J 1 base, with 11 bases left between them. The germline V gene encodes CDR1 SGHTA and CDR2 FQGNSA. The CDR3 runs to 14 residues. CDR3 DNA sequence: TGTGCCAGCACCATGGACATTTCCTACAATGAGCAGTTCTTC. It is translated as CASTMDISYNEQFF. The whole variable domain, remainder taken from reference TRBV7-2 and TRBJ2-1, is GAGVSQSPSNKVTEKGKDVELRCDPISGHTALYWYRQSLGQGLEFLIYFQGNSAPDKSGLPSDRFSAERTGGSVSTLTIQRTQQEDSAVYLCASTMDISYNEQFFGPGTRLTVL.

This chain links TRBV11-3 with TRBJ2-3; a weak D match, TRBD2 (5 bases). The CDR3 consists of 16 residues. V lost 4 bases to trimming and J lost 0 bases, with 14 bases between them. Germline V CDR1 and CDR2: SGHNT, YENEEA. In nucleotides, the CDR3 is TGTGCCAGCAGCTCCACGGCGGGCGGTAGCACAGATACGCAGTATTTT. As protein: CASSSTAGGSTDTQYF.

This clonotype was detected ten times or more. The rearrangement links TRBV5-5 to TRBJ2-6; D remains ambiguous. The CDR3 consists of 15 residues. V dropped 2 bases and J dropped 2 bases, with 8 bases sitting between them. Per germline, CDR1 SGHKS and CDR2 YYEKEE (reference sequence). CDR3 loop: CASSLGVPGANVLTF. CDR3 bases: TGTGCCAGCAGCTTAGGCGTCCCTGGGGCCAACGTCCTGACTTTC.

The V gene is TRBV11-2, the J gene TRBJ2-3; TRBD2 agrees at 8 bases. This CDR3 is built from 18 residues. After removal of 1 base from V and 0 bases from J, the junction contained 9 bases not matched to a gene. Germline assignment: CDR1 SGHAT and CDR2 FQNNGV. CDR3 loop: CASSLGGAGVPSTDTQYF. CDR3 DNA sequence: TGTGCCAGCAGCTTAGGGGGAGCGGGGGTTCCTAGCACAGATACGCAGTATTTT.

V and J are TRBV28 and TRBJ2-7, with D maybe TRBD2 (6 bases). The CDR3 consists of 14 residues. V lost 5 bases, J lost 3 bases, and 14 bases lay in between. CDR1 and CDR2 from the germline V gene are MDHEN and SYDVKM. CDR3 DNA: TGTGCCAGCAGTCAGGTAGCGGAAAACTACGAGCAGTACTTC. Amino acids: CASSQVAENYEQYF.

This clonotype was observed a few times. The CDR3 sequence: CASTRTGEDYGYTF. The CDR3 bases are TGTGCCAGCACTAGAACAGGGGAGGACTATGGCTACACCTTC. The rearrangement links TRBV6-1 to TRBJ1-2, with 7 bases aligning to TRBD1. With 7 bases clipped from V and 3 bases from J, the junction kept 8 bases outside the gene matches. This CDR3 spans 14 amino acids. Germline CDR1 reads MNHNS; CDR2 reads SASEGT.

This chain uses TRBV2 with TRBJ2-2, with D unresolved. The CDR3 has 15 amino acids. Trimming shortened V by 2 bases and J by 2 bases, and 9 bases separated the two germline ends. CDR1 and CDR2 from the germline V gene are SNHLY and FYNNEI. The chain's CDR3 is CASSEWRPNTGELFF. CDR3 nucleotides: TGTGCCAGCAGTGAATGGAGACCAAACACCGGGGAGCTGTTTTTT.

This clonotype has more than one count but fewer than ten. This chain joins TRBV6-2 or TRBV6-3 and TRBJ1-1; 7 nucleotides line up with TRBD1. Germline V gives CDR1 MNHEY, CDR2 SVGEGT. After removal of 8 bases from V and 4 bases from J, the junction contained 10 bases not matched to a gene. CDR3 length: 14 amino acids. Written as DNA, the CDR3 is TGTGCCAGCTCTAAAGACAGGGTCTTCACTGAAGCTTTCTTT. Its protein is CASSKDRVFTEAFF.

A few counts support this clonotype. The chain joins TRBV5-1 to TRBJ2-3; perhaps TRBD1 as D (6 bases). Per the germline V gene, CDR1 is SGHRS and CDR2 is YFSETQ. This CDR3 spans 15 amino acids. Trimming left V 3 bases short and J 1 base short, with 12 bases between. CDR3 coding DNA: TGCGCCAGCAGCTCGACAGGCTTTGGCACAGATACGCAGTATTTT. Translating gives CASSSTGFGTDTQYF.

This clonotype was counted between two and nine times. The chain joins TRBV29-1 to TRBJ2-1; 14 bases fit TRBD2. J lost 6 bases, V lost 6 bases, and 7 bases had no gene match. Looked up from germline, CDR1 is SQVTM and CDR2 is ANQGSEA. This CDR3 is 15 amino acids long. In nucleotides, the CDR3 is TGCAGCGTCTACACGACTAGCGGGGGGGCCAATGAGCAGTTCTTC. It yields the protein CSVYTTSGGANEQFF.

The gene calls are TRBV5-6 and TRBJ2-2, with 7 nucleotides matching TRBD1. The CDR3 spans 15 residues. The germline CDR1 and CDR2 sequences are SGHDT and YYEEEE. V lost 4 bases and J lost 7; bases outside the gene matches: 10. This CDR3 reads CASSGQTGSVGELFF. In DNA, the CDR3 is TGTGCCAGCAGCGGACAGACAGGGTCGGTCGGGGAGCTGTTTTTT.

The rearrangement uses TRBV5-1 and TRBJ2-2; 7 bases are a match to TRBD1. The CDR3 runs 15 residues. V trimming: 5 bases; J trimming: 2 bases; junction bases outside the gene matches: 6. Germline V gene sequence: CDR1 SGHRS, CDR2 YFSETQ. The CDR3 is CASSDDRVNTGELFF. In DNA form, the CDR3 reads TGCGCCAGCAGTGATGACAGGGTCAACACCGGGGAGCTGTTTTTT.

This clonotype was seen only a few times. The V and J genes are TRBV12-3 or TRBV12-4 and TRBJ1-1; D is ambiguous. The CDR3 contains 12 residues. Trimming removed 5 bases from V and 1 base from J, with 5 bases in between. CDR3 residues: CASSDENTEAFF. In nucleotides, the CDR3 is TGTGCCAGCAGTGACGAGAACACTGAAGCTTTCTTT.

This clonotype was detected ten times or more. This chain connects TRBV3-1 to TRBJ2-3, with TRBD2 matching 9 bases. V gave up 1 base and J gave up 3 bases; unmatched junction bases: 8. This CDR3 region has 17 residues. The germline CDR1 and CDR2 sequences are LGHDT and YNNKEL (reference sequence). This chain's CDR3 is CASSQVILAGITDTQYF. The CDR3 coding sequence is TGTGCCAGCAGCCAAGTAATTCTAGCGGGAATTACAGATACGCAGTATTTT.

The sample holds a few counts of this clonotype. The chain carries TRBV18 and TRBJ2-3; D might be TRBD2 (5 bases). Germline lookup yields CDR1 KGHSH and CDR2 LQKENI. The CDR3 runs to 16 residues. V lost 9 bases, J lost 3 bases, and 22 bases lay in between. CDR3 bases: TGTGCCAGTTCAACGTGGACTCCCAAAGATACAGATACGCAGTATTTT. This encodes CASSTWTPKDTDTQYF.

The V gene is TRBV3-1, the J gene TRBJ2-1; 9 positions agree with TRBD2. V shed 3 bases, J shed 8 bases, and the junction held 8 bases outside the gene matches. The CDR3 runs 15 residues. Germline V gives CDR1 LGHDT, CDR2 YNNKEL (reference sequence). In nucleotides, the CDR3 is TGTGCCAGCAGCCATGGACTAGCGCGGGGCGATGAGCAGTTCTTC. As protein: CASSHGLARGDEQFF.